Listed here is a single T cell receptor (beta chain). Its cognate antigen is unknown. With V trimmed by 2 bases and J by 2 bases, 4 bases remained unmatched. The CDR3 covers 15 residues. The V gene's germline CDR1 is ENHRY and CDR2 SYGVKD. Both TRBC1 and TRBC2 were covered by a beta constant-region primer of two equimolar oligonucleotides. The ligated cDNA underwent four PCR rounds using SP2 and nested alpha and beta constant-region primers. TCRdb reprocessed the UMI-ligation and nested PCR reads with MiXCR, giving one entry per CDR3 protein. Among some 150,000 distinct CDR3 sequences listed, 17% were seen once. The record originates from a study of naive and memory T cell subsets. Regarding the study as a whole: Over 90% of naive TCR sequences appeared only once after error correction, unlike memory subsets. Naive and memory repertoire findings lacked a ground truth for validation.

The chain couples TRBV10-3 to TRBJ2-5, with 8 bases that match TRBD1. Sequences were obtained from naive CD4+ T cells from blood. This clonotype originated in a human donor in good health. This CDR3 reads CAISEGTGRQETQYF. CDR3 in DNA: TGTGCCATCAGTGAGGGGACAGGACGGCAAGAGACCCAGTACTTC.